The sequence of this TCR beta chain was determined in a study of T-cell memory formation after mild COVID-19. Study-wide background: TCR clusters were largely donor specific. General study results and limits: SARS-CoV-2 specificity was not confirmed for second-wave clones peaking on day 37. Whereas later expanders leaned CD4+, clones contracting day 15 to 85 showed a balanced CD4/CD8 makeup. Researchers report contracting CD4+ clones mostly in CM and EM, with CD8+ clones in EMRA.

TCRdb processed the 5' RACE reads anew with MiXCR; each CDR3 protein has one entry. The sample records hundreds of thousands of distinct CDR3 sequences, roughly 17% being singletons. This clonotype appeared many times. Its antigen is as yet unknown. This CDR3 is built from 11 residues. V was trimmed by 6 bases and J by 3 bases, leaving 6 bases between them. Source material: PBMCs or a T cell subset sorted from them (not recorded which). The V call is TRBV12-3 or TRBV12-4, the J call TRBJ2-7; D not resolved. The receptor was isolated from an adult woman who had mild COVID-19 (a few samples of this study predate the infection). Cell type and time point are not known. CDR3 in amino acids: CASSLNYEQYF. Written as DNA, the CDR3 is TGTGCCAGCAGCTTAAACTACGAGCAGTACTTC.